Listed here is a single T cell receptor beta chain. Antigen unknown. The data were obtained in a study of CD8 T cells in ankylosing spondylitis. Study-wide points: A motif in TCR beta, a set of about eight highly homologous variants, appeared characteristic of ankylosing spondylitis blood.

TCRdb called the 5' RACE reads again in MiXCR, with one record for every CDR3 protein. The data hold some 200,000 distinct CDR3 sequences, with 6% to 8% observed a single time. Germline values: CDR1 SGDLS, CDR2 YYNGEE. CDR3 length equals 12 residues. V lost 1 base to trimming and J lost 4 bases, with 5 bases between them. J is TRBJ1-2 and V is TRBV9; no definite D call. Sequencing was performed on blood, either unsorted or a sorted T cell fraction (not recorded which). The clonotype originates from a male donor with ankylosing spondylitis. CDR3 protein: CASSVNSYGYTF. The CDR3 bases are TGTGCCAGCAGCGTAAACAGCTATGGCTACACCTTC.